This T cell receptor (beta chain) was sequenced for a study of shared clonotypes between healthy human individuals. A single count supports this clone. Sequenced by immunoSEQ multiplex PCR; TCRdb stores in-frame clones only, minus some. This table holds about 2.4 million clones, 85% to 95% found once. Germline assignment: CDR1 SGHDN and CDR2 FVKESK. The CDR3 runs to 14 residues. Unmatched junction bases numbered 4, after V lost 3 bases and J lost 4 bases. J is TRBJ1-1 and V is TRBV14; the match to TRBD1 covers 8 bases. This sequence originates from a man younger than 35 in good health. The sequencing input was naive CD4+ T cells sorted from blood. The subset is: CD45RA+ positively selected. CDR3 in amino acids: CASSQGQGATEAFF. For the CDR3, the DNA is TGTGCCAGCAGCCAGGGGCAGGGGGCCACTGAAGCTTTCTTT.